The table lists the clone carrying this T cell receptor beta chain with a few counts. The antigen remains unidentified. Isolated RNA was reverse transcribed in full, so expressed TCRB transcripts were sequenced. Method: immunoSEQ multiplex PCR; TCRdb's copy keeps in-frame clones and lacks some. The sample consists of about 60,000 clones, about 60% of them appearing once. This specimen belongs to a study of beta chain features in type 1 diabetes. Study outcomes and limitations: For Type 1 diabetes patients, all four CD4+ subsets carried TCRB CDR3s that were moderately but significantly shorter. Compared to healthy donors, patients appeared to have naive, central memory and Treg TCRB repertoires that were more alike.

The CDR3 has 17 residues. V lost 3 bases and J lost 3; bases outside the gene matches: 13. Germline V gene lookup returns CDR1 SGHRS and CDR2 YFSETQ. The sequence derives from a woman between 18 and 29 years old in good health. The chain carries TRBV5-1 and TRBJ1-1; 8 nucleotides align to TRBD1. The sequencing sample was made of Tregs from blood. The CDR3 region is CASSSTGTGLRDTEAFF. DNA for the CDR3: TGCGCCAGCAGCTCCACCGGGACAGGCCTAAGGGACACTGAAGCTTTCTTT.